Below are 8 T cell receptor beta chains sequenced from a single sample in a study of T cells after somatic rescue of genetic block. Sequenced by immunoSEQ multiplex PCR; TCRdb stores in-frame clones only, minus some. There are 95,000 to 120,000 clones in the sample; 85% to 95% occur only once, and approximately 1.4% lies in the top ten. Sequences were obtained from peripheral blood mononuclear cells (PBMCs). All receptors derive from a woman aged 18-29 years.

The J gene is TRBJ2-7, the V gene TRBV4-1; 9 positions match TRBD2. The CDR3 consists of 16 residues. Germline V gene sequence: CDR1 MGHRA, CDR2 YSYEKL. V dropped 2 bases and J dropped 3; count of bases not matched to a gene: 8. The CDR3 sequence: CASSQTLAGDDYEQYF. The CDR3 region has the DNA TGCGCCAGCAGCCAAACTTTAGCGGGGGACGACTACGAGCAGTACTTC.

The chain couples TRBV19 to TRBJ1-1; D unclear. This CDR3 has 14 amino acids. Germline-derived CDR1 and CDR2 are LNHDA and SQIVND (reference sequence). V gave up 0 bases and J gave up 8 bases, with 13 bases separating them. The CDR3 sequence: CASSIDPGPSEAFF. The CDR3 bases are TGTGCCAGTAGTATAGATCCGGGTCCCTCGGAAGCTTTCTTT.

The V gene is TRBV11-1, the J gene TRBJ1-1, with 9 bases that match TRBD1. Germline trimming cut 5 bases from V and 1 base from J; bases unmatched to any gene: 11. The CDR3 loop spans 17 amino acids. CDR1 is SGHAT and CDR2 is FQDESV in the germline V gene (reference sequence). The CDR3: CASSQGTGFRRNTEAFF. CDR3 sequence (DNA): TGTGCCAGCAGCCAAGGGACAGGGTTTAGACGGAACACTGAAGCTTTCTTT.

The rearrangement uses TRBV9 and TRBJ2-7, with D perhaps matching TRBD2 (5 bases). CDR1 and CDR2 (germline): SGDLS, YYNGEE. There are 14 residues in the CDR3. With 3 bases removed from V and 6 bases from J, the gap between germline ends came to 16 bases. The CDR3 sequence: CASSARVESSEQYF. CDR3 coding DNA: TGTGCCAGCAGCGCGAGGGTCGAAAGCTCCGAGCAGTACTTC.

The genes are TRBV7-3 and TRBJ1-3; TRBD1 matches 7 bases. Germline V gene lookup returns CDR1 SGHTA and CDR2 FQGTGA. V shed 6 bases, J shed 2 bases, and the junction held 10 bases outside the gene matches. The CDR3 sequence is 16 residues long. CDR3 in amino acids: CASSLSHGTAGNTIYF. CDR3 bases: TGTGCCAGCAGTTTATCCCACGGGACAGCTGGAAACACCATATATTTT.

The chain recombines TRBV15 with TRBJ1-1; D remains unclear. Per the germline V gene, CDR1 is LNHNV and CDR2 is YYDKDF (reference sequence). The CDR3 extends over 15 amino acids. V shed 0 bases and J shed 2 bases, with 10 bases lying between them. For the CDR3, the DNA is TGTGCCACCAGCAGAGATATGGGAACAAACACTGAAGCTTTCTTT. Translating gives CATSRDMGTNTEAFF. Variable domain in full (rest from reference TRBV15 and TRBJ1-1): DAMVIQNPRYQVTQFGKPVTLSCSQTLNHNVMYWYQQKSSQAPKLLFHYYDKDFNNEADTPDNFQSRRPNTSFCFLDIRSPGLGDTAMYLCATSRDMGTNTEAFFGQGTRLTVV.

The V gene is TRBV4-3, the J gene TRBJ1-1, with a weak D call TRBD1 (6 bases). CDR1 is LGHNA, CDR2 YSLEER, per germline. Trimming took 0 bases from V and 6 from J, leaving 11 bases between them. There are 14 residues in the CDR3. This CDR3 is CASSQEVGAPEAFF. CDR3 nucleotides: TGCGCCAGCAGCCAAGAGGTGGGGGCCCCTGAAGCTTTCTTT.

This chain connects TRBV6-5 to TRBJ1-4; 7 bases fit TRBD1. The CDR3 is 15 residues long. The junction had 7 bases not matched to a gene; V was cut back by 4 bases and J by 5 bases. Germline CDR1 is MNHEY and CDR2 is SVGAGI. The CDR3: CASSSSQGRNEKLFF. CDR3 DNA: TGTGCCAGCAGTTCCTCACAGGGGAGGAATGAAAAACTGTTTTTT.